This T cell receptor (beta chain) originates from a study of T-cell memory formation after mild COVID-19. As for the study in general: There were largely donor-specific TCR clusters.

Sample barcodes and UMIs were carried by the TCR alpha and TCR beta cDNA libraries that 5'RACE generated with constant-segment primers. TCRdb ran MiXCR on the 5' RACE reads and lists one entry per CDR3 protein. The repertoire holds about 260,000 distinct CDR3 sequences, with around 16% as singletons. The V gene's germline CDR1 is DFQATT and CDR2 SNEGSKA (reference sequence). This CDR3 comprises 13 residues. The V gene lost 5 bases and the J gene lost 4 bases, with 11 bases spanning the gap. For this clonotype: The antigen remains unidentified.

Regarding the study as a whole: The main location of contracting CD4+ clones was CM and EM, and that of contracting CD8+ clones was EMRA. Clones contracting over day 15 to 85 were CD4/CD8 balanced, with later expanders leaning CD4+.

Sequenced input: PBMCs or a T cell subset sorted from them (not recorded which). The rearrangement links TRBV20-1 to TRBJ2-2, with TRBD1 as a possible D gene (5 bases). The receptor comes from a man younger than 30 who had mild COVID-19 (a few samples of this study predate the infection). Cell type and time point are not known. The CDR3 DNA sequence: TGCAGTGCTCAGACAGCTCTCACCGGGGAGCTGTTTTTT. This gives the protein CSAQTALTGELFF.